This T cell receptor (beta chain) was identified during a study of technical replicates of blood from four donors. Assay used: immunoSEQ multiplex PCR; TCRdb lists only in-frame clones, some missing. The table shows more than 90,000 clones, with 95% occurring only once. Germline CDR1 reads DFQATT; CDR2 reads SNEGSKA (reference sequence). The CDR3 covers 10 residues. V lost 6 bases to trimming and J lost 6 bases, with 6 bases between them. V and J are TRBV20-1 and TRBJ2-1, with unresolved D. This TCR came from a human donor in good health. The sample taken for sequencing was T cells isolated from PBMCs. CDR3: CSASVNEQFF. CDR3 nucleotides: TGCAGTGCCTCTGTCAATGAGCAGTTCTTC.